The present TCR beta chain was sequenced within a study of blood T cell repertoires in COVID-19. About the study: Sources were T cells, B-cell-depleted T cells, or PBMCs; the material itself was cDNA or gDNA.

Germline assignment: CDR1 SGHTA and CDR2 FQGTGA. This CDR3 region has 15 residues. Unmatched junction bases numbered 4, after V lost 1 base and J lost 4 bases. Assay: immunoSEQ multiplex PCR; the TCRdb copy retains only in-frame clones and omits some. Among around 260,000 clones, around 87% were seen once, and the ten largest hold around 1.5%. This sequence was found in a woman aged 40-49 years who had recovered from COVID-19. The chain recombines TRBV7-3 with TRBJ2-1; 7 bases are a match to TRBD1. The sequencing input was peripheral blood. This chain's CDR3 is CASSLKGGQYNEQFF. CDR3 in DNA: TGTGCCAGCAGCTTAAAAGGGGGACAGTACAATGAGCAGTTCTTC.